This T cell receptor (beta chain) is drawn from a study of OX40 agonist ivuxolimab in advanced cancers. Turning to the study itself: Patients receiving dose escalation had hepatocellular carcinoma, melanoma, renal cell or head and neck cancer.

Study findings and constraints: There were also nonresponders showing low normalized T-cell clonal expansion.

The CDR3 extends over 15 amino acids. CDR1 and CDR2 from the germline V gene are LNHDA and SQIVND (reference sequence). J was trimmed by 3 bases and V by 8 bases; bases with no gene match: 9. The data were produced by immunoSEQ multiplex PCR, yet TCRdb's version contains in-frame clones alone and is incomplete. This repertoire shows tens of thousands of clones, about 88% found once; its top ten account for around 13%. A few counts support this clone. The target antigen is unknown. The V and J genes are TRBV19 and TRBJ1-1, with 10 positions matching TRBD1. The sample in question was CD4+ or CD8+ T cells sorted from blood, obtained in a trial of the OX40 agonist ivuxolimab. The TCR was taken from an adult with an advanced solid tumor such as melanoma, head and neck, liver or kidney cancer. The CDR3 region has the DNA TGTGCCAGTGTACCGGGACAGGGGTATCACACTGAAGCTTTCTTT. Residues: CASVPGQGYHTEAFF.